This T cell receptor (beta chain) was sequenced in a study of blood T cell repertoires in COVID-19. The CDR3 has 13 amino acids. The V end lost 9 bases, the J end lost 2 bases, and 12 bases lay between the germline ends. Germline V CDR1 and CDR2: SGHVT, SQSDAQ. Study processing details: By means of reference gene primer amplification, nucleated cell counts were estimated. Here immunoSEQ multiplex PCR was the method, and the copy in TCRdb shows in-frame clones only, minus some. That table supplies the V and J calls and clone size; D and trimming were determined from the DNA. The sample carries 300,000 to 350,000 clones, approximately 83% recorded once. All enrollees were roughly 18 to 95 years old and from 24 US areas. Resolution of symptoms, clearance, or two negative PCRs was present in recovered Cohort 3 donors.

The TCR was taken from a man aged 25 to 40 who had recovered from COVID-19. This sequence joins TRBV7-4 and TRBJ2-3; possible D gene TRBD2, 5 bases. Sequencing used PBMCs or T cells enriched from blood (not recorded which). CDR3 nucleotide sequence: TGTGCCAGTCTTAGACTACTCACAGATACGCAGTATTTT. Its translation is CASLRLLTDTQYF.